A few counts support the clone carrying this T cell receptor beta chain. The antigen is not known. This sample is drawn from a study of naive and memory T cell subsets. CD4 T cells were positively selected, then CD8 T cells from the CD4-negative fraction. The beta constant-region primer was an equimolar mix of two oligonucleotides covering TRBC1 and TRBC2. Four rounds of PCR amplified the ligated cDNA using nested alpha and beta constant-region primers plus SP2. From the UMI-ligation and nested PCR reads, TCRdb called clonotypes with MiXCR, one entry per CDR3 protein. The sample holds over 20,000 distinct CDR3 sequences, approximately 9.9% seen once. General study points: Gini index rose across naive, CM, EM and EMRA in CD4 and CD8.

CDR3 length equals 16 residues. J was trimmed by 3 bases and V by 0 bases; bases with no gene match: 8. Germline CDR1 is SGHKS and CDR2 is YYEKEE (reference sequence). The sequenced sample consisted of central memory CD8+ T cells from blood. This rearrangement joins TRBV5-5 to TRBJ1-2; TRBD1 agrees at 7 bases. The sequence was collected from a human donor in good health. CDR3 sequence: CASSLVDREVDYGYTF. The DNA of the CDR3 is TGTGCCAGCAGCTTGGTCGACAGGGAGGTCGACTATGGCTACACCTTC.